The 5 T cell receptor beta chains reported below all come from one sample, sequenced in a study of T cell responses to AZD1222 COVID-19 vaccine. TCRdb keeps only in-frame clones here, not all; method: immunoSEQ multiplex PCR. The sample consists of approximately 130,000 clones, 80% to 90% of them appearing once. The sequences come from peripheral blood, collected 28 days after the second AZD1222 dose. These receptors all stem from an adult who received the AZD1222 COVID-19 vaccine.

This rearrangement joins TRBV9 to TRBJ2-5; no reliable D call. The V end lost 0 bases, the J end lost 2 bases, and 8 bases lay between the germline ends. This CDR3 has 14 amino acids. Germline V gives CDR1 SGDLS, CDR2 YYNGEE. The chain's CDR3 is CASSVGELQETQYF. In DNA, the CDR3 is TGTGCCAGCAGCGTAGGAGAACTGCAAGAGACCCAGTACTTC.

The CDR3 reads CASSLGLADYEQYF. CDR3 coding DNA: TGTGCCAGCAGCTTGGGACTAGCGGACTACGAGCAGTACTTC. The chain is built from TRBV5-4 and TRBJ2-7, with 9 bases that match TRBD2. Unmatched junction bases numbered 1, after V lost 0 bases and J lost 3 bases. This CDR3 comprises 14 residues. Germline V gives CDR1 SGHNT, CDR2 YYREEE (reference sequence).

This chain connects TRBV7-9 to TRBJ1-1; the match to TRBD1 covers 9 bases. The CDR3 length is 15 residues. Germline CDR1 SEHNR, CDR2 FQNEAQ (reference sequence). Trimming took 5 bases from V and 1 from J; bases not matched to a gene: 5. CDR3 protein: CASSRGTGPNTEAFF. Written as DNA, the CDR3 is TGTGCCAGCAGCCGAGGGACAGGGCCGAACACTGAAGCTTTCTTT.

The chain has TRBV5-5 and TRBJ1-5; D unclear. Germline lookup yields CDR1 SGHKS and CDR2 YYEKEE (reference sequence). CDR3 length: 14 residues. The ends were cut back, 0 bases at V and 6 bases at J, with 10 bases in the middle. The CDR3 region is CASSLEAPGQPQHF. CDR3 in DNA: TGTGCCAGCAGCTTGGAGGCGCCTGGTCAGCCCCAGCATTTT.

The chain combines TRBV6-5 with TRBJ2-5; D possibly corresponds to TRBD2 (5 bases). This CDR3 region has 16 residues. V lost 2 bases and J 4 bases, leaving 17 bases between the germline ends. Germline CDR1 MNHEY, CDR2 SVGAGI. CDR3 nucleotides: TGTGCCAGCAGTTACCAAAGGACCAAACTAGGAGAGACCCAGTACTTC. The encoded protein is CASSYQRTKLGETQYF.